The source of this T cell receptor beta chain is a study of CD8 T cells in Susac syndrome. Study as a whole: Blood was drawn from patients with Susac syndrome. At that point, they were therapy-naive, on corticosteroids, or on intravenous immunoglobulin alone.

CD8+ and CD4+ T cells from blood underwent TCR beta sequencing, which was carried out in a high-throughput format. Recently defined diagnostic criteria for definite or probable disease were fulfilled by Susac syndrome patients. The CD8+ and CD4+ T cells were isolated magnetically using a negative isolation approach, whereas the TEMRA cells were enriched by FACS. Reverse transcription of about 0.45 to 1 ug RNA used random hexamers. MiXCR, applied by TCRdb to the immunoSEQ multiplex PCR reads, yields one record per CDR3 protein. The table records some 240,000 distinct CDR3 sequences, almost 97% of them present only once. CDR1 SGHNT and CDR2 YYREEE come from the germline V gene (reference sequence). The CDR3 length is 16 residues. The J segment lost 2 bases and the V segment lost 4 bases, leaving 6 bases of the junction unmatched.

Sequences were obtained from CD4+ T cells from PBMCs. The sequence was collected from a human donor with Susac syndrome. The chain uses TRBV5-4 and TRBJ2-3, with 11 nucleotides matching TRBD2. CDR3 sequence (DNA): TGTGCCAGCAGCCGTCGACTAGCGGGACTCACAGATACGCAGTATTTT. It translates to CASSRRLAGLTDTQYF.